The clone carrying this TCR beta chain has at least ten counts. CD8+CD4-CCR7+CD45RA+ sorting gave the naive CD8 T cells. V was cut by 3 bases and J by 1 base, with 6 bases left in between. In germline, CDR1 is MGHRA, CDR2 YSYEKL. The CDR3 length is 14 residues. The data derive from a study of molecular identifiers for immune sequencing clone quantification. Study at large: In replicates, the authors split RNA from about 19,000 or 110,000 naive CD8 cells five ways and sequenced four.

TCRdb re-called the PCR reads through MiXCR, storing one row per CDR3 protein. The repertoire includes hundreds of thousands of distinct CDR3 sequences, about 25% of them detected once, and 0.7% to 0.95% sits in the top ten. This receptor was taken from a human donor in good health. Some libraries in this study had Jurkat cell RNA spiked in. Sequencing was carried out using naive CD8+ T cells from blood, with Jurkat cell RNA spiked in. Subset denoted: FACS-sorted CD8+CD4-CCR7+CD45RA+ naive T cells. This chain uses TRBV4-1 with TRBJ2-2; D perhaps matches TRBD2 (5 bases). CDR3 region: CASSQRENTGELFF. The CDR3 DNA reads TGCGCCAGCAGCCAGAGGGAGAACACCGGGGAGCTGTTTTTT.